The rows below give T cell receptor beta chains drawn from one sample of a study of blood T cells in healthy people across ages. TCRdb recomputed calls from the 5' RACE reads with MiXCR, one row per CDR3 protein. The data contain about a million distinct CDR3 sequences, roughly 50% of them seen just once; the ten biggest clones take up over 20%. Sequenced sample: blood. Receptor source: a woman in her sixties or seventies in good health. Each CDR3 is given with its conserved first and last residue. A D gene is named only where the DNA matches it firmly. Only some rows state a clone size, as once, few, many or a class for expanded clones.

d_gene	j_gene	v_gene	abundance	CDR3nt	CDR3aa
NA	TRBJ1-1	TRBV2	NA	TGTGCCAGCAGTAGCCTGGGGCTGAACACTGAAGCTTTCTTT	CASSSLGLNTEAFF
TRBD1	TRBJ2-1	TRBV29-1	few	TGCAGCGGTGGCCAGGGACAGCGCTTCAATGAGCAGTTCTTC	CSGGQGQRFNEQFF
NA	TRBJ2-6	TRBV5-1	NA	TGCGCCAGCACCTCCGTGGGGGCCAACGTCCTGACTTTC	CASTSVGANVLTF
TRBD1	TRBJ2-1	TRBV28	NA	TGTGCCAGCAGGCCGGGACAGACATTTGGCTCCTACAATGAGCAGTTCTTC	CASRPGQTFGSYNEQFF
NA	TRBJ1-2	TRBV20-1	NA	TGCAGTGCTAGAGTGACTTGGGGCGATTCCTATGGCTACACCTTC	CSARVTWGDSYGYTF
NA	TRBJ1-1	TRBV5-1	NA	TGCGCCAGCAGCATTGAGGGGAACACTGAAGCTTTCTTT	CASSIEGNTEAFF
NA	TRBJ2-1	TRBV15	NA	TGTGCCACCAGCAGAGAGGGACGGAGCGTGAATGAGCAGTTCTTC	CATSREGRSVNEQFF
NA	TRBJ2-5	TRBV6-6	NA	TGTGCCAGCTGGCCGGGACGGGAGACCCAGTACTTC	CASWPGRETQYF
TRBD2	TRBJ2-7	TRBV7-8	few	TGTGCCAGCACCCTTCGGCGGGAGCGGAACGAGCAGTACTTC	CASTLRRERNEQYF
NA	TRBJ1-1	TRBV4-2	few	TGTGCCAGCAGCGACTGGGGGAACACTGAAGCTTTCTTT	CASSDWGNTEAFF
NA	TRBJ1-2	TRBV6-6	NA	TGTGCCAGCAGTTACCCAGGACAGAGCGATGGCTACACCTTC	CASSYPGQSDGYTF
NA	TRBJ2-7	TRBV28	few	TGTGCCAGCAGTCTTCGCAGGGGATATTCCTACGAGCAGTACTTC	CASSLRRGYSYEQYF
TRBD1	TRBJ2-7	TRBV7-9	NA	TGTGCCAGCAGCTTAGGCCCGGCAGGGGGCTACGAGCAGTACTTC	CASSLGPAGGYEQYF
TRBD1	TRBJ2-7	TRBV29-1	NA	TGCAGCGTAAGACTGGACAGGAGATCCTACGAGCAGTACTTC	CSVRLDRRSYEQYF
NA	TRBJ2-1	TRBV7-3	NA	TGTGCCAGCAGCTGGCCGGAGATGGGGTTCCCTGAGCAGTTCTTC	CASSWPEMGFPEQFF
NA	TRBJ2-3	TRBV7-9	NA	TGTGCCAGCAGCTTAGCTGTCAGCTCTAGCACAGATACGCAGTATTTT	CASSLAVSSSTDTQYF
NA	TRBJ2-5	TRBV28	few	TGTGCCAGCAGTTTATGGGACGGCTACGGGGCGGAGACCCAGTACTTC	CASSLWDGYGAETQYF
NA	TRBJ2-1	TRBV4-2	NA	TGTGCCGGCAGCACACGTTTGGAGAATGAGCAGTTCTTC	CAGSTRLENEQFF
NA	TRBJ1-2	TRBV7-9	many	TGCGCCAGCAGCCTTGACGGTAACTATGGCTACACCTTC	CASSLDGNYGYTF
TRBD2	TRBJ2-2	TRBV4-2	few	TGTGCCAGCAGCCAAGCTTCGGGGGGCACCGGGGAGCTGTTTTTT	CASSQASGGTGELFF
TRBD2	TRBJ2-7	TRBV6-1	NA	TGTGCCAGCAGAGCGGGACCGATCTCCTACGAGCAGTACTTC	CASRAGPISYEQYF
NA	TRBJ2-7	TRBV21-1	few	TGTGCCAGCAGCAAAATTTATGAAGCAGGGCTCTCCTACGAGCAGTACTTC	CASSKIYEAGLSYEQYF
TRBD1	TRBJ2-7	TRBV13	few	TGTGCCAGCAGCACTAGGACAGGTGCCTACGAGCAGTACTTC	CASSTRTGAYEQYF
NA	TRBJ2-7	TRBV6-6	NA	TGTGCCAGCAGATATACAGGGCGCGAGCAGTACTTC	CASRYTGREQYF
NA	TRBJ2-7	TRBV12-1	NA	TGTGCCAGCAGCTTTGCCCCCTATTACGAGCAGTACTTC	CASSFAPYYEQYF
NA	TRBJ2-1	TRBV6-2/TRBV6-3	NA	TGTGCCAGCAGTTATTCCCATGAGCAGTTCTTC	CASSYSHEQFF
NA	TRBJ2-3	TRBV28	NA	TGTGCCTGCAAGATGCCTACGGGAACCGATACGCAGTATTTT	CACKMPTGTDTQYF
TRBD2	TRBJ2-3	TRBV7-8	few	TGTGCCAGTAGCTCCTCTAGCGGGAGGGTCACAGATACGCAGTATTTT	CASSSSSGRVTDTQYF
NA	TRBJ2-3	TRBV7-2	few	TGTGCCAGCAGCCTACCGGGATTCACAGATACGCAGTATTTT	CASSLPGFTDTQYF
TRBD2	TRBJ2-5	TRBV30	NA	TGTGCCTGGAGTCCGGGGAGGGCCGAGACCCAGTACTTC	CAWSPGRAETQYF
NA	TRBJ2-4	TRBV4-3	NA	TGCGCCAGCAGCCAAGATTGGGGACTAGCCAAAAACATTCAGTACTTC	CASSQDWGLAKNIQYF
TRBD2	TRBJ2-1	TRBV5-6	NA	TGTGCCAGCAGCACGTACAGCGGGACCTCCTACAATGAGCAGTTCTTC	CASSTYSGTSYNEQFF
NA	TRBJ2-3	TRBV28	NA	TGTGCTTCTCAGGCCCAAACATACACAGATACGCAGTATTTT	CASQAQTYTDTQYF
NA	TRBJ2-5	TRBV7-2	NA	TGTGCCAGCAGCTTGCACAGGGGAGGGCATCAAGAGACCCAGTACTTC	CASSLHRGGHQETQYF
NA	TRBJ2-1	TRBV7-9	NA	TGTGCCAGCACCCCCATAGGGGAACGTGGGCAGTTCTTC	CASTPIGERGQFF
NA	TRBJ2-4	TRBV13	NA	TGTGCCAGCAGCCGGCCGGAAGCCAAAAACATTCAGTACTTC	CASSRPEAKNIQYF
TRBD1	TRBJ1-2	TRBV20-1	NA	TGCAGTGCCCCCAGGGGGGGGTTGGGCTACACCTTC	CSAPRGGLGYTF
NA	TRBJ2-1	TRBV20-1	NA	TGCAGTGCTATTGGACAGGGAGGGCGGTATTACAATGAGCAGTTCTTC	CSAIGQGGRYYNEQFF
TRBD1	TRBJ1-2	TRBV12-3/TRBV12-4	few	TGTGCCAGCGACATGGGACAGGGTTATGGCTACACCTTC	CASDMGQGYGYTF
NA	TRBJ2-5	TRBV20-1	NA	TGCAGTGCTAGCGATGCGCGCGGGACGGAGACCCAGTACTTC	CSASDARGTETQYF
NA	TRBJ2-5	TRBV12-3/TRBV12-4	NA	TGTGCCAGCAGTTTAACTAACGCCGGAGGCAAAGAGACCCAGTACTTC	CASSLTNAGGKETQYF
NA	TRBJ1-2	TRBV20-1	NA	TGCAGTGCTAGACTCGGGACACAACTTGGCTACACCTTC	CSARLGTQLGYTF
NA	TRBJ2-7	TRBV19	NA	TGTGCCAGTAGTATCGCAGCCTATAAGTACGAGCAGTACTTC	CASSIAAYKYEQYF
NA	TRBJ1-5	TRBV20-1	NA	TGCAGTGTCCCGCTGGGGGGTGTTCATCAGCCCCAGCATTTT	CSVPLGGVHQPQHF
NA	TRBJ2-3	TRBV29-1	once	TGCAGCGTCCGACAGGGAGGAAATACGCAGTATTTT	CSVRQGGNTQYF
NA	TRBJ2-3	TRBV13	NA	TGTGCCAGCATGTGGGGAAGGGTCACAGATACGCAGTATTTT	CASMWGRVTDTQYF
NA	TRBJ2-5	TRBV27	NA	TGTGCCAGCAGTTCCGATCCCTTTGACGATCCGGAGCAGTACTTC	CASSSDPFDDPEQYF
NA	TRBJ2-7	TRBV28	NA	TGTGCCAGCAGGATCCACCGTATGAGGGACGAGCAGTACTTC	CASRIHRMRDEQYF
TRBD2	TRBJ2-5	TRBV7-2	few	TGTGCCAGCAGCCAGGGACTAGCGGGGAAAGAGCAGTACTTC	CASSQGLAGKEQYF
NA	TRBJ2-4	TRBV29-1	many	TGCAGCGTTGAAATAGGTCTGAGAAACATTCAGTACTTC	CSVEIGLRNIQYF
NA	TRBJ1-4	TRBV5-1	NA	TGCGCCAGCAGCTTTGCAGGGGACCGCGAAAAACTGTTTTTT	CASSFAGDREKLFF
NA	TRBJ2-7	TRBV6-1	NA	TGTGCCAGCAGTCCCACCAAGAAACGGTTGGCAGGTACGACCTACGAGCAGTACTTC	CASSPTKKRLAGTTYEQYF
NA	TRBJ1-1	TRBV7-9	once	TGTGCCAGCAGCGAACGTCCAGATAAAGCTTTCTTT	CASSERPDKAFF
TRBD1	TRBJ1-3	TRBV6-2/TRBV6-3	few	TGTGCCAGCAGTCTACAGGGGAAAGGACCTGGAAACACCATATATTTT	CASSLQGKGPGNTIYF